The 28 T cell receptor beta chains below were found in one sample sequenced in a study of T cells after yellow fever vaccination. MiXCR was run by TCRdb on the 5' RACE reads, yielding one entry per CDR3 protein. The table lists some 320,000 distinct CDR3 sequences, around 4.3% of them singletons, with roughly 19% in the top ten. The sequenced sample was PBMCs, obtained 15 days after the yellow fever booster vaccination. These receptors were collected from a man aged 18 to 29 who received the YFV17D yellow fever vaccine.

This clonotype was seen more than once but under ten times. The gene calls are TRBV5-6 and TRBJ2-3; D is uncertain. Per germline, CDR1 SGHDT and CDR2 YYEEEE. The CDR3 length is 14 residues. Deletions cut 1 base from V and 4 bases from J, with 10 bases between. The CDR3 DNA reads as TGTGCCAGCAGCTTGCCCCTTCTCGCAGATACGCAGTATTTT. Translating gives CASSLPLLADTQYF.

The V gene is TRBV5-1, the J gene TRBJ1-3; perhaps TRBD1 as D (5 bases). CDR1 and CDR2 (germline): SGHRS, YFSETQ. This CDR3 spans 17 amino acids. V lost 4 bases and J lost 3, with 20 bases in between. CDR3 residues: CASSPNHLGRNGNTIYF. Here the CDR3 DNA reads TGCGCCAGCAGCCCGAATCATTTGGGGCGGAATGGAAACACCATATATTTT. Full variable domain (rest looked up from reference TRBV5-1 and TRBJ1-3): KAGVTQTPRYLIKTRGQQVTLSCSPISGHRSVSWYQQTPGQGLQFLFEYFSETQRNKGNFPGRFSGRQFSNSRSEMNVSTLELGDSALYLCASSPNHLGRNGNTIYFGEGSWLTVV.

This clonotype showed up many times. V gene TRBV12-3 or TRBV12-4 combines with J gene TRBJ2-7, with D tentatively TRBD2 (6 bases). The CDR3 length is 12 residues. V lost 5 bases, J lost 3 bases, and 8 bases lay in between. The CDR3 nucleotides are TGTGCCAGCAGTCGACTAGGCTACGAGCAGTACTTC. Translating gives CASSRLGYEQYF.

A few counts support this clonotype. The chain has TRBV7-2 and TRBJ1-4, with 7 bases that match TRBD1. V shed 3 bases, J shed 8 bases, and the junction held 12 bases outside the gene matches. The germline V gene has CDR1 SGHTA and CDR2 FQGNSA. This CDR3 spans 16 amino acids. In nucleotides, the CDR3 is TGTGCCAGCAGCTTCCCTCACACAGGGGTGGACGAAAAACTGTTTTTT. Its translation is CASSFPHTGVDEKLFF.

The chain has TRBV18 and TRBJ1-5, with 8 bases lining up with TRBD1. The CDR3 spans 15 residues. CDR1 is KGHSH and CDR2 is LQKENI in the germline V gene. The trim removed 6 bases at V and 4 bases at J, leaving 8 bases unmatched. The CDR3 DNA is TGTGCCAGCTCCGCCGGGACAGGAGGTAATCAGCCCCAGCATTTT. Protein: CASSAGTGGNQPQHF.

This clonotype was seen a handful of times. This chain connects TRBV10-3 to TRBJ2-7; 7 bases fit TRBD2. Germline CDR1 is ENHRY and CDR2 is SYGVKD. The CDR3 is 15 residues long. Losses at the gene ends were 3 bases for V and 2 bases for J; bases not matched to a gene: 7. In DNA, the CDR3 is TGTGCCATCAGTGACCCGGGAAGCGGGGCCTACGAGCAGTACTTC. It specifies CAISDPGSGAYEQYF.

The chain joins TRBV7-9 to TRBJ2-3; 8 bases line up with TRBD2. Germline CDR1 SEHNR, CDR2 FQNEAQ (reference sequence). There are 16 residues in the CDR3. V was pared by 1 base and J by 4 bases, with 7 bases of the junction left unmatched. The DNA for the CDR3 is TGTGCCAGCAGCTTAGGGCCGGGGGGGCTGTCAGATACGCAGTATTTT. Translation gives CASSLGPGGLSDTQYF.

V is TRBV4-2 and J is TRBJ2-7, with 11 positions matching TRBD1. Trimming took 4 bases from V and 4 from J; bases not matched to a gene: 9. CDR3 size: 16 residues. Germline V gives CDR1 LGHNA, CDR2 YNFKEQ. The CDR3 DNA is TGTGCCAGCAGCCCTTACTCTCGGGACAGGGGGTACGAGCAGTACTTC. This sequence encodes CASSPYSRDRGYEQYF.

V usage is TRBV28 and J usage is TRBJ2-2; 7 nucleotides agree with TRBD1. CDR1 is MDHEN, CDR2 SYDVKM, per germline. The CDR3 contains 14 residues. The J segment lost 3 bases and the V segment lost 7 bases, leaving 5 bases of the junction unmatched. CDR3 sequence (DNA): TGTGCCAGCATTATACAGGGGTACACCGGGGAGCTGTTTTTT. Amino acids: CASIIQGYTGELFF.

This clonotype was seen a few times. The chain carries TRBV7-2 and TRBJ2-2, with a weak D call TRBD1 (5 bases). Between the trimmed V and J ends, which lost 8 bases and 0 bases, there was a span of 16 bases. Germline CDR1 SGHTA, CDR2 FQGNSA. The CDR3 is 16 residues long. In DNA form, the CDR3 reads TGTGCCAGCTGCGACCTGGGGCCGCCGAACACCGGGGAGCTGTTTTTT. This codes for CASCDLGPPNTGELFF.

This clonotype turned up a few times. The genes are TRBV6-1 and TRBJ1-5; 9 bases agree with TRBD1. Germline CDR1 reads MNHNS; CDR2 reads SASEGT. V trimming: 6 bases; J trimming: 0 bases; junction bases outside the gene matches: 3. This CDR3 is built from 15 residues. In DNA, the CDR3 is TGTGCCAGCAGCGACAGGGGGGCTAGCAATCAGCCCCAGCATTTT. Amino acids: CASSDRGASNQPQHF.

This clonotype was recorded at least ten times. The rearrangement uses TRBV24-1 and TRBJ1-2, with TRBD1 matching 9 bases. The CDR3 length is 14 residues. V was clipped by 5 bases and J by 8 bases; unmatched bases: 8. Looked up from germline, CDR1 is KGHDR and CDR2 is SFDVKD. In DNA, the CDR3 is TGTGCCACCAGTGGGACAGGGGTATTGGGGGGCTACACCTTC. This sequence encodes CATSGTGVLGGYTF.

At least ten counts were recorded for this clonotype. The chain carries TRBV20-1 and TRBJ2-7, with D tentatively TRBD1 or TRBD2 (6 bases each). The CDR3 consists of 13 residues. V lost 6 bases to trimming and J lost 7 bases, with 19 bases between them. Germline V lookup: CDR1 DFQATT, CDR2 SNEGSKA (reference sequence). The CDR3 coding sequence is TGCAGTGCGAAAGGGGGGCCCCTTGGGGAGCAGTACGTC. Translation: CSAKGGPLGEQYV.

This clonotype has just a few counts. The genes are TRBV6-6 and TRBJ2-5; D perhaps matches TRBD2 (6 bases). This CDR3 contains 14 residues. Germline CDR1 is MNHNY and CDR2 is SVGAGI (reference sequence). V was trimmed by 7 bases and J by 5 bases, leaving 17 bases between them. The CDR3 DNA reads as TGTGCCAGCACTTCGGGGGAGCTCGGGGAGACCCAGTACTTC. This translates into CASTSGELGETQYF.

The chain is built from TRBV2 and TRBJ2-5; D call uncertain. In germline, CDR1 is SNHLY, CDR2 FYNNEI. V was clipped by 6 bases and J by 4 bases, with 12 bases between them. The CDR3 has 13 residues. CDR3 amino acids: CASSVDVGETQYF. As DNA, the CDR3 is TGTGCCAGCAGCGTGGACGTGGGAGAGACCCAGTACTTC. The variable domain in full, with the rest retrieved from reference TRBV2 and TRBJ2-5, is EPEVTQTPSHQVTQMGQEVILRCVPISNHLYFYWYRQILGQKVEFLVSFYNNEISEKSEIFDDQFSVERPDGSNFTLKIRSTKLEDSAMYFCASSVDVGETQYFGPGTRLLVL.

This clonotype was detected ten times or more. V is TRBV4-1 and J is TRBJ2-5, with D possibly matching TRBD2 (6 bases). CDR3 length: 15 residues. Germline values: CDR1 MGHRA, CDR2 YSYEKL. V lost 2 bases and J 5 bases, leaving 15 bases between the germline ends. The DNA of the CDR3 is TGCGCCAGCAGCCAAAGACCCCTTGGAGGGGAGACCCAGTACTTC. As protein: CASSQRPLGGETQYF.

Only a few counts were recorded for this clonotype. This rearrangement joins TRBV5-1 to TRBJ2-7; D gene uncertain. The germline V gene has CDR1 SGHRS and CDR2 YFSETQ. V gave up 0 bases and J gave up 1 base, with 8 bases separating them. The CDR3 runs 14 residues. The CDR3 here is CASSLAVESYEQYF. DNA for the CDR3: TGCGCCAGCAGCTTGGCGGTCGAATCCTACGAGCAGTACTTC.

This clonotype came up many times. The gene calls are TRBV10-3 and TRBJ2-3; tentatively, D is TRBD2 (7 bases). CDR1 is ENHRY, CDR2 SYGVKD, per germline. The CDR3 has 14 amino acids. V lost 5 bases and J 0 bases, leaving 9 bases between the germline ends. The CDR3 loop is CAISRGGSTDTQYF. In DNA form, the CDR3 reads TGTGCCATCAGTAGGGGGGGAAGCACAGATACGCAGTATTTT.

This clonotype was picked up many times. This rearrangement joins TRBV28 to TRBJ2-5; TRBD1 aligns across 7 bases. Germline assignment: CDR1 MDHEN and CDR2 SYDVKM. The CDR3 covers 14 residues. After removal of 3 bases from V and 5 bases from J, the junction contained 6 bases not matched to a gene. CDR3 in amino acids: CASSFAGGLETQYF. In DNA form, the CDR3 reads TGTGCCAGCAGTTTCGCAGGGGGTTTGGAGACCCAGTACTTC.

This clonotype was counted many times. The chain is built from TRBV5-1 and TRBJ1-2; D ambiguous. V shed 4 bases and J shed 4 bases, with 8 bases lying between them. There are 12 residues in the CDR3. The germline V gene encodes CDR1 SGHRS and CDR2 YFSETQ. CDR3 loop: CASSQDPYGYTF. Here the CDR3 DNA reads TGCGCCAGCAGCCAAGACCCCTATGGCTACACCTTC.

This clonotype was found many times. The V gene is TRBV30, the J gene TRBJ1-1; a possible D gene is TRBD1 (5 bases). Germline CDR1 and CDR2: GTSNPN and SVGIG (reference sequence). This CDR3 comprises 13 residues. Trimming shortened V by 1 base and J by 3 bases, and 9 bases separated the two germline ends. The CDR3 DNA reads as TGTGCCTGGAGTGGCGAGGGGTACACTGAAGCTTTCTTT. Translated: CAWSGEGYTEAFF.

This clonotype was detected a few times. The rearrangement uses TRBV2 and TRBJ1-1, with D possibly matching TRBD1 (6 bases). The germline gives CDR1 SNHLY, CDR2 FYNNEI. With 4 bases removed from V and 1 base from J, the gap between germline ends came to 13 bases. The CDR3 runs to 15 residues. Here the CDR3 DNA reads TGTGCCAGCAGTGCCCACTGGACAGCGAACACTGAAGCTTTCTTT. The encoded protein is CASSAHWTANTEAFF.

This clonotype has ten or more counts. V and J are TRBV12-3 or TRBV12-4 and TRBJ1-2; a weak D match, TRBD1 (5 bases). Trimming left V 9 bases short and J 1 base short, with 15 bases between. This CDR3 spans 14 amino acids. The CDR3 nucleotides are TGTGCCAGTAGGCCCCTTGACAGTAACTATGGCTACACCTTC. Protein sequence: CASRPLDSNYGYTF.

This clonotype was found many times. The J gene is TRBJ2-1, the V gene TRBV18; D is unresolved. The CDR3 sequence is 13 residues long. Trimming cost V 3 bases and J 9 bases, with 12 bases left between them. CDR1 and CDR2 (germline): KGHSH, LQKENI. In DNA form, the CDR3 reads TGTGCCAGCTCACCCCCCAGCTGGATTGAGCAGTTCTTC. Translating it yields CASSPPSWIEQFF.

This clonotype was observed at least ten times. The V call is TRBV10-1, the J call TRBJ2-7; the D call may be TRBD1 or TRBD2 (6 bases each). Trimming shortened V by 3 bases and J by 8 bases, and 29 bases separated the two germline ends. Germline V lookup: CDR1 WNHNN, CDR2 SYGVQD (reference sequence). This CDR3 region has 18 residues. CDR3 in DNA: TGCGCCAGCAGTGAAGGTTCTTTCGGGGGCGCTCCTTTTGGGAAGCAGTACTTC. Amino acids: CASSEGSFGGAPFGKQYF.

This clonotype was seen a handful of times. The chain joins TRBV6-6 to TRBJ1-1; the D is unclear. The germline V gene has CDR1 MNHNY and CDR2 SVGAGI (reference sequence). Trimming stripped 6 bases from V and 1 base from J, with 18 bases between. The CDR3 is 16 residues long. For the CDR3, the DNA is TGTGCCAGCAGCCTACGACTGCAACTTCAGAACACTGAAGCTTTCTTT. Translated, it gives CASSLRLQLQNTEAFF.

This clonotype has ten or more counts. The chain combines TRBV5-1 with TRBJ2-2, with TRBD2 identical over 7 bases. V gave up 4 bases and J gave up 0 bases; unmatched junction bases: 6. The CDR3 is 16 amino acids. Germline values: CDR1 SGHRS, CDR2 YFSETQ. The CDR3 loop reads CASSKSGGANTGELFF. The CDR3 nucleotides read TGCGCCAGCAGCAAAAGTGGGGGGGCGAACACCGGGGAGCTGTTTTTT.

The chain combines TRBV5-1 with TRBJ2-3; D is tentatively TRBD1 or TRBD2 (6 bases each). V was cut by 6 bases and J by 3 bases, with 17 bases left in between. The CDR3 has 15 amino acids. The germline CDR1 and CDR2 sequences are SGHRS and YFSETQ. The CDR3 DNA reads as TGCGCCAGCAACGGAAGGGGGGTATTGACAGATACGCAGTATTTT. Encoded protein: CASNGRGVLTDTQYF.